The source of this T cell receptor beta chain is a study of blood T cell repertoires in COVID-19. About the research overall: The United States, Italy and Spain supplied acute and convalescent COVID-19 samples. PBMCs, B-cell-depleted T cells, or T cells were the source of the cDNA or gDNA that made up the material.

With V trimmed by 1 base and J by 3 bases, 6 bases remained unmatched. The CDR3 has 15 amino acids. Germline CDR1 and CDR2: GTSNPN and SVGIG (reference sequence). This clone was detected only once. Per the study methods: Researchers report that nucleated cell counts were estimated from reference gene primer amplification. TCRdb keeps only in-frame clones here, not all; method: immunoSEQ multiplex PCR. V, J and clone size derive from that table, while D and trimming were established from the DNA sequence. The sample holds approximately 170,000 clones, around 89% seen once. Material for sequencing was peripheral blood. This chain uses TRBV30 with TRBJ2-5; TRBD2 matches at 9 bases. The sequence was obtained from a man aged 50-60 years who had recovered from COVID-19. For the CDR3, the DNA is TGTGCCTGGAGTGACGGACTAGCGCTTAAAGAGACCCAGTACTTC. The encoded protein is CAWSDGLALKETQYF.